Below, 9 T cell receptor beta chains from the same sample are listed, as sequenced in a study of identical twins. TCRdb re-called the 5' RACE reads with MiXCR, one entry per CDR3 protein. The repertoire holds under 300,000 distinct CDR3 sequences, with roughly 13% as singletons. These data were also filed under a second study, of yellow fever vaccine responses in identical twins.

The sequencing input was memory (CD45RO+) T cells sorted from blood. The receptor source for this set is a woman aged 18-29 years in good health.

This clonotype was counted only a few times. The chain links TRBV6-2 or TRBV6-3 to TRBJ2-7; TRBD1 agrees at 7 bases. After removal of 6 bases from V and 9 bases from J, the junction contained 11 bases not matched to a gene. Germline-derived CDR1 and CDR2 are MNHEY and SVGEGT. This CDR3 has 13 amino acids. DNA for the CDR3: TGTGCCAGCAGCCGTTTACAGGGGATGGGGCAGTACTTC. Translated, it gives CASSRLQGMGQYF.

This clonotype showed up just a few times. The CDR3 sequence: CASSVTQYEQYF. The CDR3 DNA sequence: TGTGCCAGCAGTGTTACCCAGTACGAGCAGTACTTC. The chain uses TRBV28 and TRBJ2-7; no definite D call. The germline V and J ends were trimmed by 5 bases and 4 bases, with 9 bases remaining between them. This CDR3 contains 12 residues. The germline gives CDR1 MDHEN, CDR2 SYDVKM.

This clonotype appeared a few times. This sequence joins TRBV4-3 and TRBJ2-7; weak D call: TRBD2 (7 bases). The germline V and J ends were trimmed by 0 bases and 1 base, with 19 bases remaining between them. This CDR3 comprises 18 residues. Germline CDR1 LGHNA, CDR2 YSLEER. The CDR3 DNA follows: TGCGCCAGCAGCCAAGATCTAATGTGGGGGGGGCGATCCTACGAGCAGTACTTC. Its translation is CASSQDLMWGGRSYEQYF.

This rearrangement joins TRBV4-2 to TRBJ2-1; D may be TRBD2 (7 bases). Germline lookup yields CDR1 LGHNA and CDR2 YNFKEQ. Between the trimmed V and J ends, which lost 0 bases and 4 bases, there was a span of 13 bases. The CDR3 loop spans 16 amino acids. CDR3: CASSQESGGRYNEQFF. CDR3 nucleotide sequence: TGTGCCAGCAGCCAAGAATCCGGGGGGCGATACAATGAGCAGTTCTTC.

This clonotype was observed many times. The rearrangement links TRBV7-2 to TRBJ2-2, with TRBD2 matching over 7 bases. The V gene end was trimmed by 5 bases and the J gene end by 4 bases; junction bases not matched to a gene: 1. Germline assignment: CDR1 SGHTA and CDR2 FQGNSA. The CDR3 loop spans 13 amino acids. CDR3 protein: CASSGGVTGELFF. CDR3 bases: TGTGCCAGCAGCGGGGGGGTCACCGGGGAGCTGTTTTTT.

This clonotype showed up just a few times. V and J are TRBV11-2 and TRBJ2-1; 8 nucleotides agree with TRBD1. Per germline, CDR1 SGHAT and CDR2 FQNNGV. The junction had 6 bases not matched to a gene; V was cut back by 2 bases and J by 0 bases. The CDR3 consists of 17 residues. DNA for the CDR3: TGTGCCAGCAGCTTACTGCAGGGGGCCATCTCCTACAATGAGCAGTTCTTC. Its translation: CASSLLQGAISYNEQFF.

The chain links TRBV30 to TRBJ2-2, with unresolved D. This CDR3 has 14 amino acids. V lost 4 bases and J lost 3, with 12 bases in between. CDR1 GTSNPN and CDR2 SVGIG come from the germline V gene (reference sequence). The DNA of the CDR3 is TGTGCCTGGAAGGACCGTGTTTACACCGGGGAGCTGTTTTTT. It encodes CAWKDRVYTGELFF.

The chain carries TRBV7-2 and TRBJ2-1, with 8 nucleotides matching TRBD2. The CDR3 consists of 15 residues. Germline CDR1 and CDR2: SGHTA and FQGNSA. V shed 4 bases, J shed 7 bases, and the junction held 9 bases outside the gene matches. CDR3 coding DNA: TGTGCCAGCAGCTCGTTACCGGGACTAGGGAATGAGCAGTTCTTC. Protein sequence: CASSSLPGLGNEQFF.

The chain links TRBV12-3 or TRBV12-4 to TRBJ2-1; D gene uncertain. This CDR3 region has 15 residues. V was shortened by 6 bases and J by 1 base, with 13 bases between the two germline ends. Here the CDR3 DNA reads TGTGCCAGCAGCTCTCCCTCCTCGTCCTACAATGAGCAGTTCTTC. Translation gives CASSSPSSSYNEQFF.